This TCR beta chain was obtained from a study of blood T cell repertoires in COVID-19. In the study overall: From the United States, Italy and Spain came samples of acute and convalescent COVID-19.

Sequencing used immunoSEQ multiplex PCR; TCRdb keeps in-frame clones, though not all of them. Here the sample spans fewer than 250,000 clones, around 84% being singletons. After removal of 6 bases from V and 3 bases from J, the junction contained 5 bases not matched to a gene. The V gene's germline CDR1 is MNHNY and CDR2 SVGAGI (reference sequence). The CDR3 is 16 residues long. This clone was found a few times. The V call is TRBV6-6, the J call TRBJ2-7; 16 bases map to TRBD2. Sequencing was performed on peripheral blood. The source of this sequence is a woman of 80 years or more with COVID-19, enrolled during active disease. CDR3 DNA: TGTGCCAGCAGCCGGGGACTAGCGGGGGGGAGCTACGAGCAGTACTTC. This codes for CASSRGLAGGSYEQYF.